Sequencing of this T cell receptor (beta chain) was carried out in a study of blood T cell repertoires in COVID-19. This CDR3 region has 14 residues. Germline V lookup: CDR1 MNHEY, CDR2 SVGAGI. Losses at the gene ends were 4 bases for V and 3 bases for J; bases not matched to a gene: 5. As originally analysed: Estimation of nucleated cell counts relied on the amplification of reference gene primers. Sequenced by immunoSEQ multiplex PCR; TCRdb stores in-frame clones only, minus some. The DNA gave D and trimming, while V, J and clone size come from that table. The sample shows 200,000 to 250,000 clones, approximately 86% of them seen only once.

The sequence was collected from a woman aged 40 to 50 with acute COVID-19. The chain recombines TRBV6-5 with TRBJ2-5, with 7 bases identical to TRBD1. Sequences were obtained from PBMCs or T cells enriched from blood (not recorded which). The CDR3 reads CASSWGQPKETQYF. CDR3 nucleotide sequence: TGTGCCAGCAGTTGGGGACAGCCCAAAGAGACCCAGTACTTC.